The 13 T cell receptor beta chains reported below all come from one sample, sequenced in a study of T-cell reconstitution after alpha-beta-depleted transplantation in children. The TCRbeta library was prepared with unique molecular identifiers. From the PCR reads, TCRdb called clonotypes with MiXCR, one entry per CDR3 protein. The profile shows 77,000 or so distinct CDR3 sequences, about a sixth of them singletons. Sequenced here: PBMCs, mostly from graft donor cells, sampled 360 days after TCRalphabeta/CD19-depleted stem cell transplant. Receptor source: a male patient under 10 years old who had a stem cell transplant for acute lymphoblastic leukemia, so the T cells may come from the graft donor.

This clonotype occurred once. This chain joins TRBV30 and TRBJ2-2; 10 bases match TRBD2. CDR1 GTSNPN and CDR2 SVGIG come from the germline V gene (reference sequence). V shed 3 bases, J shed 7 bases, and the junction held 5 bases outside the gene matches. The CDR3 has 14 residues. The DNA for the CDR3 is TGTGCCTGGAGCGGGACTAGCGCAAGCGGGGAGCTGTTTTTT. As protein: CAWSGTSASGELFF.

This chain joins TRBV28 and TRBJ2-7, with D tentatively TRBD1 or TRBD2 (5 bases each). The CDR3 extends over 15 amino acids. Germline V gene data show CDR1 as MDHEN and CDR2 as SYDVKM. Trimming took 3 bases from V and 2 from J, leaving 14 bases between them. CDR3 sequence: CASSLAGTGTYEQYF. In DNA form, the CDR3 reads TGTGCCAGCAGTTTGGCCGGGACGGGCACCTACGAGCAGTACTTC. Variable domain in full (rest from reference TRBV28 and TRBJ2-7): DVKVTQSSRYLVKRTGEKVFLECVQDMDHENMFWYRQDPGLGLRLIYFSYDVKMKEKGDIPEGYSVSREKKERFSLILESASTNQTSMYLCASSLAGTGTYEQYFGPGTRLTVT.

There are many counts of this clonotype. The genes are TRBV7-9 and TRBJ1-6; D remains unclear. Germline values: CDR1 SEHNR, CDR2 FQNEAQ (reference sequence). The CDR3 spans 12 residues. V lost 5 bases and J 9 bases, leaving 8 bases between the germline ends. The CDR3 reads CASSHRGSPLHF. The CDR3 DNA sequence: TGTGCCAGCAGCCACCGGGGTTCACCCCTCCACTTT.

This clonotype was seen only a few times. V and J are TRBV7-9 and TRBJ1-1; 7 nucleotides agree with TRBD1. V was clipped by 5 bases and J by 4 bases; unmatched bases: 10. CDR1 and CDR2 from the germline V gene are SEHNR and FQNEAQ (reference sequence). This CDR3 contains 15 residues. CDR3 sequence (DNA): TGTGCCAGCAGCCTCAACAGGGGAGTTGGCACTGAAGCTTTCTTT. It specifies CASSLNRGVGTEAFF. Combining the CDR3 with reference TRBV7-9 and TRBJ1-1 gives the whole variable domain DTGVSQNPRHKITKRGQNVTFRCDPISEHNRLYWYRQTLGQGPEFLTYFQNEAQLEKSRLLSDRFSAERPKGSFSTLEIQRTEQGDSAMYLCASSLNRGVGTEAFFGQGTRLTVV.

This clonotype was observed a few times. This rearrangement joins TRBV12-3 or TRBV12-4 to TRBJ2-7, with 9 bases aligning to TRBD1. Trimming cost V 5 bases and J 2 bases; bases outside gene matches: 10. This CDR3 is 16 amino acids long. CDR3 amino acids: CASSPLDRGRTYEQYF. The CDR3 nucleotides read TGTGCCAGCAGTCCCCTCGACAGGGGGAGGACCTACGAGCAGTACTTC.

Many counts were recorded for this clonotype. This chain connects TRBV15 to TRBJ1-1; unclear D gene. Germline V lookup: CDR1 LNHNV, CDR2 YYDKDF (reference sequence). The CDR3 contains 16 residues. Trimming shortened V by 0 bases and J by 1 base, and 12 bases separated the two germline ends. For the CDR3, the DNA is TGTGCCACCAGCAGAGAATGGGGTCAAGGGAACACTGAAGCTTTCTTT. Translating it yields CATSREWGQGNTEAFF.

This clonotype was detected only a few times. J is TRBJ2-3 and V is TRBV27, with D perhaps TRBD2 (6 bases). Germline-derived CDR1 and CDR2 are MNHEY and SMNVEV (reference sequence). The CDR3 has 16 residues. Between the trimmed V and J ends, which lost 7 bases and 2 bases, there was a span of 19 bases. The DNA for the CDR3 is TGTGCCAGCAACCGACCGGGTAGCGGACACACAGATACGCAGTATTTT. Amino acids: CASNRPGSGHTDTQYF.

In this sample, this clonotype turned up a few times. V and J are TRBV3-1 and TRBJ2-3, with 14 bases aligning to TRBD2. V trimming: 3 bases; J trimming: 2 bases; junction bases outside the gene matches: 10. Germline assignment: CDR1 LGHDT and CDR2 YNNKEL (reference sequence). The CDR3 sequence is 19 residues long. The CDR3 reads CASSHVRLAGGPYTDTQYF. In DNA, the CDR3 is TGTGCCAGCAGCCACGTACGACTAGCGGGAGGGCCTTACACAGATACGCAGTATTTT.

J is TRBJ1-5 and V is TRBV27, with 9 bases that match TRBD1. Trimming at V came to 5 bases and at J to 2 bases, leaving 7 bases not matched to a gene. This CDR3 has 16 amino acids. In germline, CDR1 is MNHEY, CDR2 SMNVEV (reference sequence). The CDR3 sequence is CASSKRQGGGNQPQHF. In DNA form, the CDR3 reads TGTGCCAGCAGTAAAAGACAGGGGGGGGGCAATCAGCCCCAGCATTTT.

This clonotype was recorded many times. The CDR3 loop is CSAPSYTSGRYNEQFF. The CDR3 nucleotides are TGCAGTGCTCCCTCCTATACCAGCGGAAGGTACAATGAGCAGTTCTTC. The J gene is TRBJ2-1, the V gene TRBV20-1, with TRBD2 as a possible D gene (5 bases). CDR3 length: 16 residues. The V end lost 5 bases, the J end lost 4 bases, and 21 bases lay between the germline ends. CDR1 DFQATT and CDR2 SNEGSKA come from the germline V gene (reference sequence).

The rearrangement links TRBV6-2 or TRBV6-3 to TRBJ2-1; D gene unclear. The germline V and J ends were trimmed by 5 bases and 7 bases, with 18 bases remaining between them. The CDR3 has 15 amino acids. Germline V gene data show CDR1 as MNHEY and CDR2 as SVGEGT. CDR3 nucleotide sequence: TGTGCCAGCAGTGCCATCCGTAAGGGCTCTAATGAGCAGTTCTTC. Translation gives CASSAIRKGSNEQFF.

The CDR3 loop is CASSLLGTVNTGELFF. Here the CDR3 DNA reads TGTGCCAGCAGCTTGCTTGGGACAGTGAACACCGGGGAGCTGTTTTTT. The V gene is TRBV5-6, the J gene TRBJ2-2, with 7 bases matching TRBD1. The CDR3 totals 16 residues. The germline V gene has CDR1 SGHDT and CDR2 YYEEEE. The V and J ends lost 1 base and 1 base, in that order; junction bases with no gene match: 4.

Worth noting for this clonotype: A much larger clone lies one base from this, so it may be a read error. The chain has TRBV5-1 and TRBJ2-2; D remains unclear. Germline V gives CDR1 SGHRS, CDR2 YFSETQ. V lost 0 bases to trimming and J lost 1 base, with 10 bases between them. The CDR3 is 16 amino acids. DNA for the CDR3: TGCGCCAGCAGCTTGGGGATAGGGAAGAACACCGGGGAGCTGTTTTTT. Translation gives CASSLGIGKNTGELFF.